The clone carrying this T cell receptor beta chain was counted ten times or more. The entry originates in a study of metastatic and nonmetastatic thyroid tumors. About the study: The study looked at repertoires side by side in blood and in tumor or nodule tissue from malignant and benign thyroid patients.

TCRdb re-called clones from the PCR reads using MiXCR. The sample holds under 50,000 clones; under 20% are singletons and the top ten take roughly an eighth. Treatment of any kind had been given to no patient before thyroid surgery. CDR1 is MNHNS and CDR2 is SASEGT in the germline V gene. CDR3 length: 15 amino acids. V was pared by 0 bases and J by 4 bases, with 6 bases of the junction left unmatched. Material: tumor tissue. The chain carries TRBV6-1 and TRBJ2-7, with 7 bases identical to TRBD1. The sequence was collected from a female donor with papillary thyroid cancer or a benign thyroid nodule (not recorded which). Some clones in this sample may be carry-over from other donors' samples. CDR3 nucleotide sequence: TGTGCCAGCAGTGAAGCCAGAGACAGGGTGTACGAGCAGTACTTC. Translating gives CASSEARDRVYEQYF.